This T cell receptor beta chain came from a study of PD-1 blockade in classical Hodgkin lymphoma. General observations from the study: Excluded were patients who started nivolumab under 1 year after ASCT, a group that had lower diversity. Prior therapy or disease activity may underlie the repertoire differences, whose causes remain undefined. Newly diagnosed patients reportedly had lower baseline TCR diversity than healthy donors.

About this clone: The antigen is unknown.

Germline CDR1 SGHDT, CDR2 YYEEEE. This CDR3 is built from 14 residues. V dropped 2 bases and J dropped 2 bases, with 9 bases sitting between them. Some clones are missing from TCRdb's copy, which holds only in-frame ones; the method was immunoSEQ multiplex PCR. The table has 20,000 to 30,000 clones, 69% seen once. The patients all showed relapse after autologous stem cell transplantation, while their brentuximab vedotin exposure varied. The sequencing here drew on peripheral blood mononuclear cells (PBMCs), taken at baseline. The chain links TRBV5-6 to TRBJ2-3; D is uncertain. This TCR was recovered from a human donor with classical Hodgkin lymphoma. The CDR3 nucleotides are TGTGCCAGCAGCTTCGAACCGACCACAGATACGCAGTATTTT. Translation: CASSFEPTTDTQYF.